The T cell receptor (beta chain) described here comes from a study of siplizumab effects on memory and regulatory T cells. Study-level results: Mapping to unstimulated subsets was achieved for only a minor fraction of alloreactive clones. Major contributors to the alloresponse seemed to be naive T cells, which also appeared more diverse than memory cells. The Treg-derived share of mappable alloreactive CD4+ clones averaged roughly 70% with siplizumab and about 30% in controls.

The study assayed around 9 x 10^4 TCR templates per sample. Some clones are missing from TCRdb's copy, which holds only in-frame ones; the method was immunoSEQ multiplex PCR. The repertoire holds roughly 97,000 clones, with 85% to 95% as singletons. V was trimmed by 0 bases and J by 0 bases, leaving 16 bases between them. This CDR3 region has 18 residues. To note about this clone: Its target is unknown.

Sample: Tregs sorted from blood. This chain uses TRBV5-3 with TRBJ1-3, with D unresolved. TRBV5-3 is treated as an ORF (open reading frame) with a function not yet certain. This sequence was found in a human donor in good health. CDR3 bases: TGTGCCAGAAGCTTGGAGGTGAGCATCCCCGACTCTGGAAACACCATATATTTT. Translating it yields CARSLEVSIPDSGNTIYF.